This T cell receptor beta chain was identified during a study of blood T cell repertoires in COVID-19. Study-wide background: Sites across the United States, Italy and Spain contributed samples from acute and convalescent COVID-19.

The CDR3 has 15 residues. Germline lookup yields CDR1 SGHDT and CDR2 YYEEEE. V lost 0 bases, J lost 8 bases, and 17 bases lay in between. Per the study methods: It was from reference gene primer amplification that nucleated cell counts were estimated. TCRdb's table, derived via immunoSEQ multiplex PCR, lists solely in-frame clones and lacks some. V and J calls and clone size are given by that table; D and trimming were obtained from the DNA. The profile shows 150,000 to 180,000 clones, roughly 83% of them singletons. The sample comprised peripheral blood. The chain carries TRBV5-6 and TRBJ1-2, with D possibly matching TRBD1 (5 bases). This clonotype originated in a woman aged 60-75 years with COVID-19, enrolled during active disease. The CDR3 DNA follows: TGTGCCAGCAGCTTGGGAGGACAAGCGGGCTTAGGCTACACCTTC. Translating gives CASSLGGQAGLGYTF.